These 9 T cell receptor beta chains were all obtained from the same sample, sequenced in a study of beta chain features in type 1 diabetes. Sequenced material consisted of expressed TCRB transcripts (all of the isolated RNA was reverse transcribed). Produced via immunoSEQ multiplex PCR; TCRdb's table is partial and in-frame only. Among roughly 500,000 clones listed, approximately 30% were seen once. The sample was naive CD4+ T cells from blood. The origin of the receptors is a young man in good health.

Concerning this clone: This same CDR3 is encoded by further DNA sequences in the sample. J is TRBJ2-5 and V is TRBV7-2; D is perhaps TRBD1 or TRBD2 (6 bases each). Germline V CDR1 and CDR2: SGHTA, FQGNSA. The V and J ends lost 0 bases and 2 bases respectively, with 13 bases between them. The CDR3 covers 16 residues. CDR3 bases: TGTGCCAGCAGCTTAGCGGCGGGGACAATGCAAGAGACCCAGTACTTC. It yields the protein CASSLAAGTMQETQYF. Using reference TRBV7-2 and TRBJ2-5 for the parts outside the CDR3, the full variable domain is GAGVSQSPSNKVTEKGKDVELRCDPISGHTALYWYRQSLGQGLEFLIYFQGNSAPDKSGLPSDRFSAERTGGSVSTLTIQRTQQEDSAVYLCASSLAAGTMQETQYFGPGTRLLVL.

There are a few counts of this clone. The V and J genes are TRBV4-3 and TRBJ2-1, with D perhaps given as TRBD1 or TRBD2 (5 bases each). The V end lost 0 bases, the J end lost 7 bases, and 13 bases lay between the germline ends. The CDR3 loop spans 15 amino acids. Germline CDR1 reads LGHNA; CDR2 reads YSLEER. The CDR3 coding sequence is TGCGCCAGCAGCCAAGAACTACTAGAGGGGAATGAGCAGTTCTTC. This sequence encodes CASSQELLEGNEQFF.

This clone occurred a few times. The V and J genes are TRBV7-2 and TRBJ2-5; D not resolved. Per germline, CDR1 SGHTA and CDR2 FQGNSA. Between the trimmed V and J ends, which lost 1 base and 0 bases, there was a span of 6 bases. This CDR3 comprises 14 residues. The CDR3 DNA sequence: TGTGCCAGCAGCTTAGGCCTGGACCAAGAGACCCAGTACTTC. This sequence encodes CASSLGLDQETQYF.

In its sample, this clone was seen a few times. The chain carries TRBV14 and TRBJ2-7, with 10 nucleotides matching TRBD2. The junction had 6 bases not matched to a gene; V was cut back by 3 bases and J by 4 bases. This CDR3 is 15 amino acids long. The V gene's germline CDR1 is SGHDN and CDR2 FVKESK. The CDR3 coding sequence is TGTGCCAGCAGCCACACAGCGGGAGGGCCTTACGAGCAGTACTTC. Amino acids: CASSHTAGGPYEQYF.

The rearrangement uses TRBV28 and TRBJ2-7, with D tentatively TRBD2 (5 bases). Between the trimmed V and J ends, which lost 6 bases and 6 bases, there was a span of 12 bases. This CDR3 spans 12 amino acids. Germline CDR1 MDHEN, CDR2 SYDVKM. DNA for the CDR3: TGTGCCAGCAGGGGAGTGGTGGTCGAGCAGTACTTC. Amino acid sequence: CASRGVVVEQYF.

This clone has only a few counts. V usage is TRBV30 and J usage is TRBJ1-1, with D maybe TRBD1 (5 bases). This CDR3 comprises 14 residues. V was cut by 0 bases and J by 6 bases, with 14 bases left in between. CDR1 and CDR2 from the germline V gene are GTSNPN and SVGIG (reference sequence). The CDR3 coding sequence is TGTGCCTGGAGTGTACACCTACAGGATCCTGAAGCTTTCTTT. It is translated as CAWSVHLQDPEAFF.

CDR3 nucleotides: TGCGCCAGCAGCCAAGGACAGGGGCAAGGGGCCAACGTCCTGACTTTC. Protein: CASSQGQGQGANVLTF. This chain connects TRBV4-1 to TRBJ2-6; TRBD1 agrees at 8 bases. The germline CDR1 and CDR2 sequences are MGHRA and YSYEKL. Trimming took 1 base from V and 4 from J; bases not matched to a gene: 3. The CDR3 is made up of 16 amino acids.

The sample holds a few counts of this clone. J is TRBJ1-1 and V is TRBV9; D might be TRBD1 (6 bases). The V end was cut by 4 bases, the J end by 0 bases, with 7 bases between. This CDR3 region has 13 residues. CDR1 SGDLS and CDR2 YYNGEE come from the germline V gene. The DNA for the CDR3 is TGTGCCAGCAGCAGGGGGATGAACACTGAAGCTTTCTTT. Its translation: CASSRGMNTEAFF.

This clone was seen a handful of times. The sample holds other DNA sequences that translate to the same CDR3. The DNA for the CDR3 is TGTGCCAGCAGCGTAACTAGCGCTTACAATGAGCAGTTCTTC. Translating it yields CASSVTSAYNEQFF. The chain recombines TRBV9 with TRBJ2-1, with 7 nucleotides matching TRBD2. The CDR3 is 14 residues long. Germline V lookup: CDR1 SGDLS, CDR2 YYNGEE. V trimming: 1 base; J trimming: 4 bases; junction bases outside the gene matches: 2.